Below are 2 T cell receptor beta chains sequenced from a single sample in a study of PD-1 blockade in classical Hodgkin lymphoma. TCRdb's copy holds only in-frame clones and misses some; the assay was immunoSEQ multiplex PCR. In the table there are 90,000 to 120,000 clones, roughly 87% of which are singletons. All trial patients relapsed after autologous stem cell transplantation. The sequencing used peripheral blood mononuclear cells (PBMCs), collected before the second cycle of nivolumab. The origin of the receptors is a human donor with classical Hodgkin lymphoma.

The chain carries TRBV19 and TRBJ2-1; TRBD2 aligns across 14 bases. The V gene end was trimmed by 11 bases and the J gene end by 2 bases; junction bases not matched to a gene: 5. This CDR3 has 15 residues. CDR1 is LNHDA and CDR2 is SQIVND in the germline V gene (reference sequence). The CDR3 DNA reads as TGTGCCGCAGGACTAGCGGGAGGACCCTACAATGAGCAGTTCTTC. Its translation is CAAGLAGGPYNEQFF. The full variable domain, with the rest looked up from reference TRBV19 and TRBJ2-1, is DGGITQSPKYLFRKEGQNVTLSCEQNLNHDAMYWYRQDPGQGLRLIYYSQIVNDFQKGDIAEGYSVSREKKESFPLTVTSAQKNPTAFYLCAAGLAGGPYNEQFFGPGTRLTVL.

The chain joins TRBV2 to TRBJ2-7; D is unresolved. The CDR3 is made up of 14 amino acids. The germline gives CDR1 SNHLY, CDR2 FYNNEI. Trimming stripped 5 bases from V and 6 bases from J, with 17 bases between. Here the CDR3 reads CASSRPLGVLEQYF. DNA for the CDR3: TGTGCCAGCAGTCGCCCGCTCGGCGTACTCGAGCAGTACTTC.